One and the same sample provided the 25 T cell receptor beta chains below, sequenced in a study of molecular identifiers for immune sequencing clone quantification. TCRdb reanalysed the PCR reads using MiXCR and keeps one entry per CDR3 protein. The sample lists about 640,000 distinct CDR3 sequences, 15% to 20% occurring once. The material sequenced was naive CD8+ T cells from blood, with Jurkat cell RNA spiked in. Sample subset: FACS-sorted CD8+CD4-CCR7+CD45RA+ naive T cells. The receptors derive from a human donor in good health. Some libraries in this study had Jurkat cell RNA spiked in.

The genes are TRBV7-9 and TRBJ2-2, with 11 positions matching TRBD2. CDR1 is SEHNR, CDR2 FQNEAQ, per germline (reference sequence). This CDR3 has 16 residues. J was trimmed by 6 bases and V by 1 base; bases with no gene match: 4. This CDR3 is CASSLVPSGRSGELFF. The CDR3 DNA reads TGTGCCAGCAGCTTAGTCCCTAGCGGGAGGTCCGGGGAGCTGTTTTTT.

Regarding this clonotype: A much larger clone lies a single base off, so this may be a read error. The chain uses TRBV4-3 and TRBJ2-7; 10 positions agree with TRBD1. The length of the CDR3 is 15 residues. Looked up from germline, CDR1 is LGHNA and CDR2 is YSLEER. CDR3 nucleotide sequence: TGCACCAGCAGCCAGGACAGGGGGATCCCCTACGAGCAGTACTTC. This encodes CTSSQDRGIPYEQYF.

This clonotype was seen just once. A read error may explain this, as a much larger clone is one base away. The chain links TRBV6-2 or TRBV6-3 to TRBJ2-3, with TRBD2 matching 11 bases. Germline V CDR1 and CDR2: MNHEY, SVGEGT. The trim removed 2 bases at V and 6 bases at J, leaving 7 bases unmatched. The CDR3 runs to 16 residues. The CDR3 sequence: CASSYPLAGGPDTQYF. For the CDR3, the DNA is TGTGCCAGCAGTTACCCCTTAGCGGGGGGGCCCGATACGCAGTATTTT.

This clonotype was counted many times. The chain carries TRBV28 and TRBJ2-2, with 7 nucleotides matching TRBD1. There are 15 residues in the CDR3. V trimming: 5 bases; J trimming: 1 base; junction bases outside the gene matches: 4. CDR1 is MDHEN and CDR2 is SYDVKM in the germline V gene. CDR3 sequence reads: CASSGTVKNTGELFF. CDR3 DNA: TGTGCCAGCAGTGGGACAGTAAAGAACACCGGGGAGCTGTTTTTT.

The V call is TRBV20-1, the J call TRBJ2-1; D call uncertain. Germline CDR1 reads DFQATT; CDR2 reads SNEGSKA (reference sequence). This CDR3 has 12 amino acids. This CDR3 is CSGGRFDNEQFF. CDR3 nucleotide sequence: TGCAGCGGCGGCCGTTTCGACAATGAGCAGTTCTTC.

The chain joins TRBV6-5 to TRBJ2-5; 8 positions agree with TRBD2. CDR3 size: 13 residues. Germline V gene sequence: CDR1 MNHEY, CDR2 SVGAGI. The junction had 4 bases not matched to a gene; V was cut back by 7 bases and J by 3 bases. The CDR3 DNA reads TGTGCCAGCAACAGCGGGAGTGAAGAGACCCAGTACTTC. This encodes CASNSGSEETQYF.

This clonotype was counted ten times or more. The V and J genes are TRBV12-3 or TRBV12-4 and TRBJ2-5, with 7 bases fitting TRBD1. The length of the CDR3 is 13 residues. Trimming removed 7 bases from V and 3 bases from J; junction bases left unmatched: 5. The CDR3 nucleotides read TGTGCCAGCACTCGGGACAGTAAAGAGACCCAGTACTTC. Translation gives CASTRDSKETQYF.

In the case of this clonotype: A read error is likely, as this CDR3 ends without the conserved phenylalanine or tryptophan. The chain has TRBV9 and TRBJ2-7; D is perhaps TRBD1 (6 bases). This CDR3 has 14 residues. The V and J ends lost 0 bases and 3 bases respectively, with 10 bases between them. CDR1 and CDR2 (germline): SGDLS, YYNGEE. The DNA of the CDR3 is TGTGCCAGCAGCGTAGGGACAGTCTTCTACGAGCAGTACCTC. Protein product: CASSVGTVFYEQYL.

The gene calls are TRBV27 and TRBJ1-5, with D perhaps matching TRBD1 (5 bases). V lost 3 bases and J 2 bases, leaving 11 bases between the germline ends. CDR3 size: 15 residues. Per the germline V gene, CDR1 is MNHEY and CDR2 is SMNVEV (reference sequence). The CDR3 reads CASSLWGIGNQPQHF. CDR3 bases: TGTGCCAGCAGTTTGTGGGGGATCGGCAATCAGCCCCAGCATTTT.

Worth noting for this clonotype: Given a much more abundant clone one base away, this may be a read error. V gene TRBV5-3 combines with J gene TRBJ1-2, with TRBD1 matching 12 bases. TRBV5-3 is treated as an ORF (open reading frame) with a function not yet certain. The CDR3 covers 17 residues. Here the CDR3 reads CASSLGTGGITYYGYIF. In nucleotides, the CDR3 is TGTGCCAGCAGCCTCGGGACAGGGGGCATCACCTACTATGGCTACATCTTC.

The chain joins TRBV11-2 to TRBJ2-7, with D maybe TRBD2 (6 bases). This CDR3 contains 19 residues. Looked up from germline, CDR1 is SGHAT and CDR2 is FQNNGV. Trimming pared 4 bases from V and 0 bases from J, leaving 25 bases between. Here the CDR3 reads CASSWGPYPGLANSYEQYF. The DNA of the CDR3 is TGTGCCAGCAGCTGGGGTCCCTACCCGGGGCTAGCGAACTCCTACGAGCAGTACTTC.

The rearrangement uses TRBV7-9 and TRBJ1-5, with 8 bases fitting TRBD1. This CDR3 contains 15 residues. V shed 3 bases, J shed 2 bases, and the junction held 3 bases outside the gene matches. CDR1 SEHNR and CDR2 FQNEAQ come from the germline V gene (reference sequence). The CDR3 spells CASSLPGGGNQPQHF. Here the CDR3 DNA reads TGTGCCAGCAGCTTGCCAGGGGGCGGCAATCAGCCCCAGCATTTT.

This clonotype was seen at least ten times. V usage is TRBV28 and J usage is TRBJ2-7; D not certain. The germline CDR1 and CDR2 sequences are MDHEN and SYDVKM. There are 14 residues in the CDR3. Trimming left V 3 bases short and J 3 bases short, with 12 bases between. The DNA for the CDR3 is TGTGCCAGCAGTTTGGGTGTCAGAGGCTACGAGCAGTACTTC. Translation gives CASSLGVRGYEQYF.

Ten or more counts support this clonotype. This chain connects TRBV29-1 to TRBJ2-3; maybe TRBD1 (6 bases). The V and J ends lost 3 bases and 5 bases respectively, with 15 bases between them. Germline CDR1 SQVTM, CDR2 ANQGSEA. The CDR3 covers 14 residues. DNA for the CDR3: TGCAGCGTTGATTTGGGGGCTCAAGGAGATACGCAGTATTTT. It is translated as CSVDLGAQGDTQYF.

In this sample, this clonotype turned up a few times. The V and J genes are TRBV5-8 and TRBJ2-3; D is perhaps TRBD2 (5 bases). This CDR3 is built from 15 residues. V was pared by 4 bases and J by 0 bases, with 12 bases between. The germline V gene has CDR1 SGHTS and CDR2 YDEGEE. DNA for the CDR3: TGTGCCAGCAGCCCGGGGTCAAGTAGCACAGATACGCAGTATTTT. It encodes CASSPGSSSTDTQYF.

The chain recombines TRBV6-2 or TRBV6-3 with TRBJ2-3; 13 positions agree with TRBD2. The CDR3 is 19 amino acids. The V gene end was trimmed by 5 bases and the J gene end by 5 bases; junction bases not matched to a gene: 16. The V gene's germline CDR1 is MNHEY and CDR2 SVGEGT. The CDR3 protein is CASSHPPRTSGSLVDTQYF. CDR3 DNA: TGTGCCAGCAGTCACCCACCTCGGACTAGCGGGAGTTTGGTAGATACGCAGTATTTT.

The V gene is TRBV7-6, the J gene TRBJ2-7; possibly TRBD2 for D (5 bases). Germline V gene sequence: CDR1 SGHVS, CDR2 FNYEAQ. Between the trimmed V and J ends, which lost 4 bases and 7 bases, there was a span of 14 bases. This CDR3 region has 13 residues. CDR3 loop: CASSYQDRGEQYF. The CDR3 DNA follows: TGTGCCAGCAGCTACCAAGATCGAGGGGAGCAGTACTTC.

On this clonotype itself: A much bigger clone sits one base away, suggesting this may be a read error. The V and J genes are TRBV5-6 and TRBJ2-7; D remains unclear. The V end lost 4 bases, the J end lost 6 bases, and 20 bases lay between the germline ends. Germline V lookup: CDR1 SGHDT, CDR2 YYEEEE. This CDR3 spans 15 amino acids. The CDR3: CASSPGISERGEQYF. DNA of the CDR3: TGTGCCAGCAGCCCTGGCATCAGCGAGAGAGGCGAGCAGTACTTC. The whole variable domain, filled in from reference TRBV5-6 and TRBJ2-7, reads DAGVTQSPTHLIKTRGQQVTLRCSPKSGHDTVSWYQQALGQGPQFIFQYYEEEERQRGNFPDRFSGHQFPNYSSELNVNALLLGDSALYLCASSPGISERGEQYFGPGTRLTVT.

J is TRBJ2-1 and V is TRBV29-1, with D perhaps matching TRBD2 (6 bases). V dropped 2 bases and J dropped 4 bases, with 9 bases sitting between them. This CDR3 is 13 amino acids long. Germline lookup yields CDR1 SQVTM and CDR2 ANQGSEA. DNA for the CDR3: TGCAGCGTTGAATGGACTAATTACAATGAGCAGTTCTTC. This sequence encodes CSVEWTNYNEQFF.

This clonotype turned up a few times. It may be a read error: a sequence one base away is much more abundant. The genes are TRBV20-1 and TRBJ2-2; D may be TRBD2 (6 bases). CDR3 length equals 13 residues. The germline V gene has CDR1 DFQATT and CDR2 SNEGSKA (reference sequence). The CDR3 loop reads CSASVKNTGELFF. The CDR3 nucleotides read TGCAGCGCTAGCGTGAAGAACACCGGGGAGCTGTTTTTT.

V usage is TRBV7-8 and J usage is TRBJ1-1, with 11 bases aligning to TRBD1. V dropped 1 base and J dropped 1; count of bases not matched to a gene: 5. Looked up from germline, CDR1 is SGHVS and CDR2 is FQNEAQ. CDR3 length: 17 amino acids. The CDR3 nucleotides are TGTGCCAGCAGCTTAGGGACAGGGGGCGGCGAGAACACTGAAGCTTTCTTT. It is translated as CASSLGTGGGENTEAFF.

The chain carries TRBV6-2 or TRBV6-3 and TRBJ2-7, with D possibly matching TRBD1 (5 bases). The length of the CDR3 is 14 residues. Trimming removed 2 bases from V and 1 base from J, with 9 bases in between. CDR1 MNHEY and CDR2 SVGEGT come from the germline V gene. The DNA for the CDR3 is TGTGCCAGCAGTTACCATGACAGTTCCTACGAGCAGTACTTC. This sequence encodes CASSYHDSSYEQYF.

The chain combines TRBV11-2 with TRBJ2-3, with 10 bases matching TRBD2. Germline lookup yields CDR1 SGHAT and CDR2 FQNNGV. The CDR3 loop spans 18 amino acids. V lost 5 bases to trimming and J lost 2 bases; unmatched junction nucleotides: 13. The CDR3 protein is CASSLNSGGASSTDTQYF. In DNA, the CDR3 is TGTGCCAGCAGCCTTAACAGCGGGGGGGCTTCCTCCACAGATACGCAGTATTTT.

Notes on this clonotype: Being one base from a much bigger clone, this may be a read error. The chain carries TRBV14 and TRBJ2-7; 8 nucleotides match TRBD1. The germline CDR1 and CDR2 sequences are SGHDN and FVKESK. The CDR3 has 15 amino acids. The CDR3 here is CAGSQGRGQGYEQYF. Here the CDR3 DNA reads TGTGCCGGCAGCCAAGGAAGAGGACAGGGCTACGAGCAGTACTTC. The full variable domain, with the rest looked up from reference TRBV14 and TRBJ2-7, is EAGVTQFPSHSVIEKGQTVTLRCDPISGHDNLYWYRRVMGKEIKFLLHFVKESKQDESGMPNNRFLAERTGGTYSTLKVQPAELEDSGVYFCAGSQGRGQGYEQYFGPGTRLTVT.

The chain carries TRBV6-2 or TRBV6-3 and TRBJ1-2, with TRBD1 matching 12 bases. The germline CDR1 and CDR2 sequences are MNHEY and SVGEGT. V lost 2 bases and J lost 2; bases outside the gene matches: 0. The CDR3 runs to 15 residues. The CDR3 is CASSYGTGGNYGYTF. The CDR3 coding sequence is TGTGCCAGCAGTTACGGGACAGGGGGCAACTATGGCTACACCTTC.